The entry that follows covers one TCR beta chain sequence. These data belong to a study of T cell changes during pregnancy in multiple sclerosis. Sequencing used immunoSEQ multiplex PCR; TCRdb keeps in-frame clones, though not all of them. The sample consists of about 98,000 clones, about 90% of them appearing once. This clonotype was obtained from a female donor in good health, enrolled as a control in a pregnancy study. The sample here was peripheral blood, taken after pregnancy.

The CDR3, as DNA: TGCGCCAGCCAGGGACAGGGGAATCCATCACCCCTCCACTTT. Its translation: CASQGQGNPSPLHF. The chain uses TRBV10-2 and TRBJ1-6; 10 bases are shared with TRBD1. The V gene end was trimmed by 8 bases and the J gene end by 10 bases; junction bases not matched to a gene: 8. The CDR3 contains 14 residues. Germline V CDR1 and CDR2: WSHSY, SAAADI.